This T cell receptor beta chain emerged from a study of siplizumab effects on memory and regulatory T cells. Study findings and constraints: It seemed that naive T cells were more diverse than memory cells and were major contributors to the alloresponse.

Germline CDR1 is SGHAT and CDR2 is FQNNGV. V was clipped by 5 bases and J by 4 bases, with 17 bases between them. This CDR3 has 15 residues. Every sample had about 100,000 of its TCR templates assayed. The table came from immunoSEQ multiplex PCR; TCRdb's copy has only in-frame clones and leaves some out. The sample has some 100,000 clones; around 90% are singletons. Remarks on this clone: Its antigen is not known.

The rearrangement links TRBV11-2 to TRBJ1-2; perhaps TRBD1 as D (5 bases). This TCR derives from a human donor in good health. Some clones in this sample may be carry-over from other donors' samples. Sequenced input: CD4+ T cells sorted from blood. CDR3 residues: CASSPVVGPFYGYTF. The CDR3 coding sequence is TGTGCCAGCAGCCCCGTGGTGGGGCCCTTCTATGGCTACACCTTC.